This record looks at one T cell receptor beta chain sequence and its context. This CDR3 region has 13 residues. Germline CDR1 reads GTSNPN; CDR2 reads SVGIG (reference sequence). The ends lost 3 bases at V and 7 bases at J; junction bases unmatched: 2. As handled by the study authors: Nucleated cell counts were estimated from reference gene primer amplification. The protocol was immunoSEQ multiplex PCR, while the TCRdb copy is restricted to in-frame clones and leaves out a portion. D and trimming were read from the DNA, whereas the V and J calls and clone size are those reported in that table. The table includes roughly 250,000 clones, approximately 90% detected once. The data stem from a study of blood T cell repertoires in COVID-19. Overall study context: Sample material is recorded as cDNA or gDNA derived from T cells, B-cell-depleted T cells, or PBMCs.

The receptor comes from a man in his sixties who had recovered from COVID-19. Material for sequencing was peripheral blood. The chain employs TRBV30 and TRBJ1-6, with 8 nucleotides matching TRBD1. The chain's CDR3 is CAWSPGGNSPLHF. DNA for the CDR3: TGTGCCTGGAGCCCAGGGGGCAATTCACCCCTCCACTTT.